This is a list of T cell receptor beta chains from one sample in a study of Ad26.COV2.S vaccination and SARS-CoV-2 variants. Sequencing used immunoSEQ multiplex PCR; TCRdb keeps in-frame clones, though not all of them. The table lists about 350,000 clones, about 87% of them singletons, with 6.4% in the top ten. Source: peripheral blood, taken in a trial of Ad26.COV2.S vaccine versus placebo. These receptors all come from a person between 18 and 65 years old who received the Ad26.COV2.S COVID-19 vaccine or a placebo. Each CDR3 is given with its conserved first and last residue. Fields, in order: J gene, D gene, clone size, V gene, CDR3 DNA, CDR3 protein. D genes are given only for firm matches. Some rows mark clone size as missing; the rest say once, few, many or name a class of expanded clone.

J: TRBJ1-1; D: -; size: -; V: TRBV6-5; DNA: TGTGCCAGCAGTTCAGAGGGAACCGGGGCTTTCTTT; CDR3: CASSSEGTGAFF
J: TRBJ2-5; D: TRBD1; size: -; V: TRBV30; DNA: TGTGCCTGGAGTTTTACAGGGGGCCAAGAGACCCAGTACTTC; CDR3: CAWSFTGGQETQYF
J: TRBJ2-7; D: -; size: -; V: TRBV3-1/TRBV3-2; DNA: TGTGCCAGCAGCCATGGGTTTGGTTTTTCCGAGCAGTACTTC; CDR3: CASSHGFGFSEQYF
J: TRBJ2-7; D: -; size: -; V: TRBV6-1; DNA: TGTGCCAGCAGTGAACCTCCTCCCCACTTAGTATACGAGCAGTACTTC; CDR3: CASSEPPPHLVYEQYF
J: TRBJ2-3; D: -; size: -; V: TRBV9; DNA: TGTGCCAGCAGCGTAGACCCGAAGAGCACAGATACGCAGTATTTT; CDR3: CASSVDPKSTDTQYF
J: TRBJ1-1; D: TRBD1; size: once; V: TRBV7-2; DNA: TGTGCCAGCAGCTTAGATACAGGGGGGATGAGGACTGAAGCTTTCTTT; CDR3: CASSLDTGGMRTEAFF
J: TRBJ1-5; D: -; size: -; V: TRBV4-1; DNA: TGCGCCAGCAGCCAAGGAGCAAATAGCAATCAGCCCCAGCATTTT; CDR3: CASSQGANSNQPQHF
J: TRBJ2-2; D: TRBD1; size: -; V: TRBV10-3; DNA: TGTGCCATCAGTGCAAATCTTGGTGGTCCGGGACAGGGTAACACCGGGGAGCTGTTTTTT; CDR3: CAISANLGGPGQGNTGELFF
J: TRBJ1-2; D: -; size: -; V: TRBV6-2/TRBV6-3; DNA: TGTGCCAGCACCCCCTCCCGATCCGGGGGCGCGAGCTACACCTTC; CDR3: CASTPSRSGGASYTF
J: TRBJ2-5; D: -; size: -; V: TRBV7-3; DNA: TGTGCCAGCAGCCCCTACTCCGGGCTGTTTGACGGAGAGACCCAGTACTTC; CDR3: CASSPYSGLFDGETQYF
J: TRBJ2-2; D: TRBD2; size: -; V: TRBV18; DNA: TGTGCCAGCTCACCTCCCTCGGGGGGGATCGGGGAGCTGTTTTTT; CDR3: CASSPPSGGIGELFF
J: TRBJ2-7; D: -; size: -; V: TRBV13; DNA: TGTGCCAGCAGCGCCTCCCTAAACGAGCAGTACTTC; CDR3: CASSASLNEQYF
J: TRBJ2-1; D: -; size: -; V: TRBV11-2; DNA: TGTGCCAGCAGCCTAGAACCCTCGGGACAAAACTACAATGAGCAGTTCTTC; CDR3: CASSLEPSGQNYNEQFF
J: TRBJ1-3; D: -; size: few; V: TRBV7-3; DNA: TGTGCCAGCAGCTTAAACTCGGCAGAACCTGGAAACACCATATATTTT; CDR3: CASSLNSAEPGNTIYF
J: TRBJ2-2; D: -; size: -; V: TRBV18; DNA: TGTGCCAGCTCACCCATGGTTAACACCGGGGAGCTGTTTTTT; CDR3: CASSPMVNTGELFF
J: TRBJ2-7; D: -; size: -; V: TRBV13; DNA: TGTGCCAGCAGCTTAGCGGGGGCTGGAATTTCCTACGAGCAGTACTTC; CDR3: CASSLAGAGISYEQYF
J: TRBJ2-1; D: TRBD1; size: -; V: TRBV12-5; DNA: TGTGCTAGTGGTTTGGTTACGGGACAGGGGGTCTTGGAGCAGTTCTTC; CDR3: CASGLVTGQGVLEQFF
J: TRBJ1-5; D: TRBD1; size: -; V: TRBV6-5; DNA: TGTGCCAGCAGACAGGGGTGGAATCAGCCCCAGCATTTT; CDR3: CASRQGWNQPQHF
J: TRBJ2-1; D: TRBD2; size: -; V: TRBV6-5; DNA: TGTGCCAGCAGTTATAACGCGGCGGGGGGTATAAAGTTCTTC; CDR3: CASSYNAAGGIKFF
J: TRBJ2-1; D: TRBD2; size: -; V: TRBV27; DNA: TGTGCCAGCAGTTTACTCCTAGCGGTTGACAATGAGCAGTTCTTC; CDR3: CASSLLLAVDNEQFF
J: TRBJ2-5; D: TRBD2; size: -; V: TRBV29-1; DNA: TGCAGCGTTCCCGGGACTAGCGGGGGTTTAGAGACCCAGTACTTC; CDR3: CSVPGTSGGLETQYF
J: TRBJ2-7; D: TRBD1; size: -; V: TRBV19; DNA: TGTGCCAGTAGTATTGGTGCAAGGACAGGGGCTGAGCAGTACTTC; CDR3: CASSIGARTGAEQYF
J: TRBJ1-5; D: TRBD1; size: few; V: TRBV30; DNA: TGTGCCTGGAGGGACAGGTACCACAATCAGCCCCAGCATTTT; CDR3: CAWRDRYHNQPQHF
J: TRBJ2-3; D: TRBD2; size: -; V: TRBV27; DNA: TGTGCCAGCAGTTTATCCAAATTAGCGGGAGGCCGGGATACGCAGTATTTT; CDR3: CASSLSKLAGGRDTQYF
J: TRBJ2-7; D: -; size: -; V: TRBV7-9; DNA: TGTGCCAGCACCAAAGGTGGGGGCTCCTACGAGCAGTACTTC; CDR3: CASTKGGGSYEQYF
J: TRBJ1-1; D: -; size: -; V: TRBV5-8; DNA: TGTGCCAGCAGCTCCGCCCTACGAACTGAAGCTTTCTTT; CDR3: CASSSALRTEAFF
J: TRBJ2-7; D: -; size: -; V: TRBV13; DNA: TGTGCCAGCAGCTTAGGCTGGGGCAGGGGTACGTGGGACGGATACGAGCAGTACTTC; CDR3: CASSLGWGRGTWDGYEQYF